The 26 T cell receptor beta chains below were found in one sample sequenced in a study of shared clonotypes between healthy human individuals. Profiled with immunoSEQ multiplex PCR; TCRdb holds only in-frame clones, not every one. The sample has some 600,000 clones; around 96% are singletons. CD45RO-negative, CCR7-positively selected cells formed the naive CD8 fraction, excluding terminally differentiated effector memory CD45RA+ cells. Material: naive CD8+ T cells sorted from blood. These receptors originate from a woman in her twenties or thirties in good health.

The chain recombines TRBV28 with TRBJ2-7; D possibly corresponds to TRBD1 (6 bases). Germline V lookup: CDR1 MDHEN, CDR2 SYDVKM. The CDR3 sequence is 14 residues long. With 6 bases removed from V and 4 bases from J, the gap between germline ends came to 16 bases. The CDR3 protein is CASRFRQVPYEQYF. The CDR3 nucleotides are TGTGCCAGCAGGTTCAGACAGGTTCCTTACGAGCAGTACTTC.

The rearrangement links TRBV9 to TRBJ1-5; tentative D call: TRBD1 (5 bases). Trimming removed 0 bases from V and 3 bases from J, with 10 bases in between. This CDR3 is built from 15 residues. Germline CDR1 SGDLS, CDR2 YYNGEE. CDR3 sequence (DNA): TGTGCCAGCAGCGTAGGAGGGGTCTACAATCAGCCCCAGCATTTT. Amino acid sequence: CASSVGGVYNQPQHF.

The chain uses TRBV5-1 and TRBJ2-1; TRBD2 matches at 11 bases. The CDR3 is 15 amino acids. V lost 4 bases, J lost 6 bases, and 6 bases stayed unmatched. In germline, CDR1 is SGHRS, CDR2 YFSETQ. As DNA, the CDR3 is TGCGCCAGCAGCCCATCTAGCGGGAGGCGCAATGAGCAGTTCTTC. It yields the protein CASSPSSGRRNEQFF.

CDR3 DNA: TGTGCCAGCAGTCCAACCAGAATACTAGCGTCTGAGCAGTTCTTC. This sequence encodes CASSPTRILASEQFF. The J gene is TRBJ2-1, the V gene TRBV28; TRBD2 matches 7 bases. The CDR3 sequence is 15 residues long. The V segment lost 5 bases and the J segment 9 bases; nucleotides outside the gene matches: 13. The germline CDR1 and CDR2 sequences are MDHEN and SYDVKM.

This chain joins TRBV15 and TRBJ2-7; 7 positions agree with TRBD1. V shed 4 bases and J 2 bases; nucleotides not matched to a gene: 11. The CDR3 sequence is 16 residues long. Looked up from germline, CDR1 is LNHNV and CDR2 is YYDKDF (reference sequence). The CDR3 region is CATSTGTERSTYEQYF. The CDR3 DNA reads TGTGCCACCAGCACTGGGACAGAGCGGAGTACCTACGAGCAGTACTTC.

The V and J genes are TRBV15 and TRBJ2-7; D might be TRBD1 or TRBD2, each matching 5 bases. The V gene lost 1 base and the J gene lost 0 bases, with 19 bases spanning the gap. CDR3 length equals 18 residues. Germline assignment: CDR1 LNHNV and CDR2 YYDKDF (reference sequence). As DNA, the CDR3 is TGTGCCACCAGCAGAGTGATGAAGAGGGGTGCCAGCTCCTACGAGCAGTACTTC. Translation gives CATSRVMKRGASSYEQYF.

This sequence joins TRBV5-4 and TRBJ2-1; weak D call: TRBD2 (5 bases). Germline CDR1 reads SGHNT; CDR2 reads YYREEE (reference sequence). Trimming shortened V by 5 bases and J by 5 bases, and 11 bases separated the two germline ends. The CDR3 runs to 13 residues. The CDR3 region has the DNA TGTGCCAGCAGGGCAGGAGGACACAATGAGCAGTTCTTC. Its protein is CASRAGGHNEQFF.

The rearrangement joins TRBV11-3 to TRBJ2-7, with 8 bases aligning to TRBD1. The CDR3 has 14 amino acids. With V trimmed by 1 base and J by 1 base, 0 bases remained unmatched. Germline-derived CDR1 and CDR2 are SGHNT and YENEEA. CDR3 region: CASSLGDRSYEQYF. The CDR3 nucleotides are TGTGCCAGCAGCTTAGGGGACAGGTCCTACGAGCAGTACTTC.

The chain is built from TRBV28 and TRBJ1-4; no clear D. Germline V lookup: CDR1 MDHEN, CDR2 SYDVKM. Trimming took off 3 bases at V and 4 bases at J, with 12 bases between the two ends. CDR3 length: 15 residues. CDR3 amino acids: CASSFRQNFNEKLFF. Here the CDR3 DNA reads TGTGCCAGCAGTTTTAGGCAGAATTTTAATGAAAAACTGTTTTTT.

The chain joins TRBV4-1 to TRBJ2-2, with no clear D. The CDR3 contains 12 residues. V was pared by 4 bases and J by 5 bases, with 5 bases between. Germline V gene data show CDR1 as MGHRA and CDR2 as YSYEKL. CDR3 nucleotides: TGCGCCAGCAGCCCTAGAACCGGGGAGCTGTTTTTT. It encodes CASSPRTGELFF.

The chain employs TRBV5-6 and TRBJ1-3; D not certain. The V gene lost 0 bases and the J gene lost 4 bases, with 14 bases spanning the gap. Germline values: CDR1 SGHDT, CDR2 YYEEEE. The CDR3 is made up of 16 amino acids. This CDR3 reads CASSLDPRGIGNTIYF. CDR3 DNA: TGTGCCAGCAGCTTGGACCCACGTGGTATCGGAAACACCATATATTTT. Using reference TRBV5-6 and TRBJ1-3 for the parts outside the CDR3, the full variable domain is DAGVTQSPTHLIKTRGQQVTLRCSPKSGHDTVSWYQQALGQGPQFIFQYYEEEERQRGNFPDRFSGHQFPNYSSELNVNALLLGDSALYLCASSLDPRGIGNTIYFGEGSWLTVV.

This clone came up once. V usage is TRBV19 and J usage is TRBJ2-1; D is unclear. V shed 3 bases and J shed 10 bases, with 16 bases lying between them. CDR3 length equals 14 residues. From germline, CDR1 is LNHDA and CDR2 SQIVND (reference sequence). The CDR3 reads CASSIPLREDEQFF. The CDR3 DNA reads TGTGCCAGTAGTATTCCCCTACGCGAGGACGAGCAGTTCTTC.

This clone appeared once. The CDR3 loop is CASSEGIQQLNEKLFF. CDR3 DNA sequence: TGTGCCAGCAGCGAGGGGATACAGCAACTTAATGAAAAACTGTTTTTT. V gene TRBV9 combines with J gene TRBJ1-4; possibly TRBD1 for D (5 bases). Deletions cut 3 bases from V and 4 bases from J, with 16 bases between. The CDR3 runs to 16 residues. Germline V lookup: CDR1 SGDLS, CDR2 YYNGEE.

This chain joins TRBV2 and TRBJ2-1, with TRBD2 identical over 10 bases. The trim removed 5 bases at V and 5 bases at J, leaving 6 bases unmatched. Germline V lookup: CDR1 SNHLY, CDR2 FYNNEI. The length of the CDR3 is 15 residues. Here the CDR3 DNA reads TGTGCCAGCAGTTCCCGACTAGCGGGCCACAATGAGCAGTTCTTC. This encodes CASSSRLAGHNEQFF.

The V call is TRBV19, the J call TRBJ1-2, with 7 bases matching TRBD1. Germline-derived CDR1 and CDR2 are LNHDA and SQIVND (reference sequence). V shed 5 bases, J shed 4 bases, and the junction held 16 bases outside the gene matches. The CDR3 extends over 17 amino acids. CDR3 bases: TGTGCCAGTAGTGAACGGACAGGATGGCCAGTAGGCTATGGCTACACCTTC. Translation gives CASSERTGWPVGYGYTF.

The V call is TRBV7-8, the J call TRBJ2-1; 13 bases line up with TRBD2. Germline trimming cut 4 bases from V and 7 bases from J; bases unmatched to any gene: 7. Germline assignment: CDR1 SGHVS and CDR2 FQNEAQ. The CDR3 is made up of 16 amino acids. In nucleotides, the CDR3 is TGTGCCAGCAGCTCCGGACTAGCGGGAGTAGTTAATGAGCAGTTCTTC. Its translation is CASSSGLAGVVNEQFF.

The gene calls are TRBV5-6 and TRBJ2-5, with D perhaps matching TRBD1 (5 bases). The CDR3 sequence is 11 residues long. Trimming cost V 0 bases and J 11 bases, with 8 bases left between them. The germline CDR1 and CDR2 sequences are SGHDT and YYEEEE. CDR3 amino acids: CASSLGGRQYF. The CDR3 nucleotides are TGTGCCAGCAGCTTGGGGGGCCGACAGTACTTC.

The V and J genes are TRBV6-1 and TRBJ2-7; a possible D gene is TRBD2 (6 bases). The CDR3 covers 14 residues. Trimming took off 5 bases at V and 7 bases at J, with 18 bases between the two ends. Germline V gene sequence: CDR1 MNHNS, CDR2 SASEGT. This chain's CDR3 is CASSIPGLLEEQYF. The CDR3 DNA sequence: TGTGCCAGCAGTATTCCGGGACTCCTGGAGGAGCAGTACTTC.

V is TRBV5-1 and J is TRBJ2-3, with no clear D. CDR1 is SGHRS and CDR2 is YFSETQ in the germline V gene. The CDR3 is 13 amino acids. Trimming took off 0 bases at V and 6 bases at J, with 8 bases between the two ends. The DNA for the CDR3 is TGCGCCAGCAGCTTGGCCAGTGGGGATACGCAGTATTTT. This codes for CASSLASGDTQYF.

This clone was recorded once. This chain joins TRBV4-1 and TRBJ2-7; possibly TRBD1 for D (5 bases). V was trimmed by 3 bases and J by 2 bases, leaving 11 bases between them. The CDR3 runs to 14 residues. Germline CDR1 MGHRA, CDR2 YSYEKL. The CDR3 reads CASSQWAGTYEQYF. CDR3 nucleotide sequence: TGCGCCAGCAGCCAGTGGGCAGGGACCTACGAGCAGTACTTC.

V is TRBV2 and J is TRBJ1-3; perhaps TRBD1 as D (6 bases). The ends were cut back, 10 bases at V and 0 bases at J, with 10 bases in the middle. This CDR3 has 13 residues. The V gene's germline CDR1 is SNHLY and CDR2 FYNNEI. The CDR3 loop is CATSQGSGNTIYF. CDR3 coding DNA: TGTGCCACTTCACAGGGCTCTGGAAACACCATATATTTT. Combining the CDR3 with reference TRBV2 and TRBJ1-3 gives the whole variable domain EPEVTQTPSHQVTQMGQEVILRCVPISNHLYFYWYRQILGQKVEFLVSFYNNEISEKSEIFDDQFSVERPDGSNFTLKIRSTKLEDSAMYFCATSQGSGNTIYFGEGSWLTVV.

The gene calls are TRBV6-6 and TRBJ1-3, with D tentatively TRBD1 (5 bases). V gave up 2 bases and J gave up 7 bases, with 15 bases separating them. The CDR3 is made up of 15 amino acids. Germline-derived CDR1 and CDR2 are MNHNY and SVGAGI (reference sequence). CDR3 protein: CASSYDLGRQNTIYF. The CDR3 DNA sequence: TGTGCCAGCAGTTACGATTTGGGCAGACAGAACACCATATATTTT.

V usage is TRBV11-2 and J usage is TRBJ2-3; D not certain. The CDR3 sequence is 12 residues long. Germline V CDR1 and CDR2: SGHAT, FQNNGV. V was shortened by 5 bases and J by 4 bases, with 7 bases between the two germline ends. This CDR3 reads CASSSSSDTQYF. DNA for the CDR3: TGTGCCAGCAGCAGTTCTTCAGATACGCAGTATTTT.

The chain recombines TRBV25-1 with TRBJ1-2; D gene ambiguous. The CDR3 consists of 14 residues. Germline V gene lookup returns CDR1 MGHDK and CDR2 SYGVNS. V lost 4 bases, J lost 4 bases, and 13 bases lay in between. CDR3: CASSGIGSGYGYTF. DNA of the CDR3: TGTGCCAGCAGTGGGATAGGGAGCGGCTATGGCTACACCTTC.

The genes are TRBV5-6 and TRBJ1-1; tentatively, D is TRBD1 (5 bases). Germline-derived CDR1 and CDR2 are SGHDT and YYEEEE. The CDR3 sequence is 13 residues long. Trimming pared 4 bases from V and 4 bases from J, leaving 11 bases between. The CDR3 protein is CASSRRGFTEAFF. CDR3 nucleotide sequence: TGTGCCAGCAGCCGGCGGGGGTTCACTGAAGCTTTCTTT.

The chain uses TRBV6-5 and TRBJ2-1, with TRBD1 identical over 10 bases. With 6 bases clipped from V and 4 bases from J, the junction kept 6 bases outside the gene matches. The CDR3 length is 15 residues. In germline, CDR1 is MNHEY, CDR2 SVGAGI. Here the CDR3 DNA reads TGTGCCAGCAGATCCGGGACAGGGGTTTACAATGAGCAGTTCTTC. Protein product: CASRSGTGVYNEQFF.